One sample yielded the 25 T cell receptor beta chains listed below, sequenced in a study of blood T cell repertoires in COVID-19. Only in-frame clones appear in the TCRdb table, and some are missing; sequencing was by immunoSEQ multiplex PCR. The table records about 270,000 clones, around 89% of them present only once. Sequenced sample: PBMCs or T cells enriched from blood (not recorded which). These receptors were taken from a woman younger than 30 who had recovered from COVID-19.

The J gene is TRBJ2-3, the V gene TRBV6-5; 8 bases are shared with TRBD2. The CDR3 is 13 residues long. V lost 6 bases to trimming and J lost 3 bases; unmatched junction nucleotides: 2. In germline, CDR1 is MNHEY, CDR2 SVGAGI. The CDR3 sequence is CASRVAGTDTQYF. CDR3 coding DNA: TGTGCCAGCAGAGTAGCGGGGACAGATACGCAGTATTTT.

This sequence joins TRBV12-3 or TRBV12-4 and TRBJ1-1; D not resolved. The CDR3 covers 10 residues. Trimming removed 0 bases from V and 11 bases from J, with 4 bases in between. In DNA, the CDR3 is TGTGCCAGCAGTTTAGCGCGCGCTTTCTTT. Translation gives CASSLARAFF.

The chain is built from TRBV6-1 and TRBJ2-3, with TRBD2 identical over 12 bases. Germline CDR1 is MNHNS and CDR2 is SASEGT. Losses at the gene ends were 2 bases for V and 2 bases for J; bases not matched to a gene: 8. The CDR3 has 18 amino acids. CDR3 sequence (DNA): TGTGCCAGCAGTGAACTCCCAGGACTAGCGGGGACCACAGATACGCAGTATTTT. Amino acids: CASSELPGLAGTTDTQYF.

The rearrangement uses TRBV13 and TRBJ1-1; D might be TRBD1 (6 bases). The V end was cut by 9 bases, the J end by 3 bases, with 17 bases between. The CDR3 contains 14 residues. CDR1 PRHDT and CDR2 FYEKMQ come from the germline V gene (reference sequence). The chain's CDR3 is CASTYRVLYTEAFF. The CDR3 bases are TGTGCCAGTACTTACAGGGTTCTTTACACTGAAGCTTTCTTT. Full variable domain (missing parts from reference TRBV13 and TRBJ1-1): AAGVIQSPRHLIKEKRETATLKCYPIPRHDTVYWYQQGPGQDPQFLISFYEKMQSDKGSIPDRFSAQQFSDYHSELNMSSLELGDSALYFCASTYRVLYTEAFFGQGTRLTVV.

This chain uses TRBV12-3 or TRBV12-4 with TRBJ1-2; D not resolved. V was cut by 6 bases and J by 2 bases, with 7 bases left in between. This CDR3 comprises 12 residues. CDR3 nucleotides: TGTGCCAGCAGCGCCCTAAACTATGGCTACACCTTC. Amino acids: CASSALNYGYTF.

V usage is TRBV10-3 and J usage is TRBJ2-2, with 11 bases aligning to TRBD2. V lost 4 bases, J lost 1 base, and 5 bases stayed unmatched. This CDR3 region has 17 residues. Germline V gene lookup returns CDR1 ENHRY and CDR2 SYGVKD. The CDR3 DNA reads as TGTGCCATCAGTGGACCCACTAGCGGGGGGAACACCGGGGAGCTGTTTTTT. It encodes CAISGPTSGGNTGELFF.

This chain uses TRBV7-9 with TRBJ2-1, with TRBD2 matching 8 bases. Losses at the gene ends were 0 bases for V and 5 bases for J; bases not matched to a gene: 9. Germline V lookup: CDR1 SEHNR, CDR2 FQNEAQ (reference sequence). The CDR3 runs to 17 residues. The CDR3 reads CASSLAAGARFNNEQFF. The CDR3 region has the DNA TGTGCCAGCAGCTTAGCAGCGGGGGCTAGGTTTAACAATGAGCAGTTCTTC.

The V and J genes are TRBV2 and TRBJ1-2, with 10 bases lining up with TRBD1. This CDR3 comprises 15 residues. Per the germline V gene, CDR1 is SNHLY and CDR2 is FYNNEI. Unmatched junction bases numbered 7, after V lost 5 bases and J lost 4 bases. DNA of the CDR3: TGTGCCAGCAGTAAAGACAGGGGGCATTTCTATGGCTACACCTTC. Residues: CASSKDRGHFYGYTF.

The V gene is TRBV5-4, the J gene TRBJ2-1, with D maybe TRBD2 (5 bases). V was pared by 2 bases and J by 8 bases, with 11 bases between. The germline CDR1 and CDR2 sequences are SGHNT and YYREEE (reference sequence). This CDR3 contains 13 residues. CDR3 residues: CASSFGGGHEQFF. CDR3 sequence (DNA): TGTGCCAGCAGCTTTGGAGGTGGGCATGAGCAGTTCTTC.

The CDR3 sequence is CSVEVGDAYGYTF. The CDR3 DNA follows: TGCAGCGTTGAGGTCGGGGATGCCTATGGCTACACCTTC. The rearrangement joins TRBV29-1 to TRBJ1-2, with D hard to call. Germline CDR1 SQVTM, CDR2 ANQGSEA. The germline V and J ends were trimmed by 3 bases and 4 bases, with 12 bases remaining between them. The CDR3 length is 13 residues.

V usage is TRBV13 and J usage is TRBJ1-4; maybe TRBD1 (6 bases). Germline values: CDR1 PRHDT, CDR2 FYEKMQ (reference sequence). The ends were cut back, 2 bases at V and 5 bases at J, with 15 bases in the middle. CDR3 length: 16 residues. This chain's CDR3 is CASSLSLPGVNEKLFF. The CDR3 bases are TGTGCCAGCAGCTTAAGTCTACCAGGGGTCAATGAAAAACTGTTTTTT.

The CDR3 region is CASSIELIEDTEAFF. CDR3 DNA sequence: TGTGCCAGCAGCATAGAATTGATTGAGGACACTGAAGCTTTCTTT. The J gene is TRBJ1-1, the V gene TRBV21-1. TRBV21-1 represents a pseudogene. This CDR3 contains 15 residues.

The gene calls are TRBV3-1 (or the pseudogene TRBV3-2) and TRBJ2-3; 9 bases align to TRBD1. Trimming at V came to 0 bases and at J to 6 bases, leaving 10 bases not matched to a gene. This CDR3 is 17 amino acids long. Germline loops: CDR1 LGHDT, CDR2 YNNKEL (reference sequence). The CDR3 DNA follows: TGTGCCAGCAGCCAAGATTTCGGGACAGGGAAGGCGGATACGCAGTATTTT. Encoded protein: CASSQDFGTGKADTQYF.

Concerning this clone: The sample contains more than one DNA sequence encoding this CDR3. The rearrangement uses TRBV12-3 or TRBV12-4 and TRBJ1-1; D is unclear. The germline V and J ends were trimmed by 3 bases and 1 base, with 6 bases remaining between them. CDR3 length equals 13 residues. CDR3 in DNA: TGTGCCAGCAGTTTTTCGGGGAACACTGAAGCTTTCTTT. Protein sequence: CASSFSGNTEAFF.

CDR3 sequence (DNA): TGTGCCAGCAGCAACAGCGAGGGCCGGGCTTTCTTT. It specifies CASSNSEGRAFF. The chain links TRBV6-5 to TRBJ1-1; D call uncertain. Per germline, CDR1 MNHEY and CDR2 SVGAGI. This CDR3 has 12 residues. V lost 6 bases to trimming and J lost 11 bases, with 16 bases between them.

This clone was seen just once. The chain has TRBV5-1 and TRBJ1-4, with TRBD1 as a possible D gene (6 bases). The CDR3 loop spans 14 amino acids. Germline CDR1 reads SGHRS; CDR2 reads YFSETQ. The V gene lost 4 bases and the J gene lost 6 bases, with 13 bases spanning the gap. Written as DNA, the CDR3 is TGCGCCAGCAGCCCACAGGGTTCGGATGAAAAACTGTTTTTT. It encodes CASSPQGSDEKLFF. Complete variable domain (other parts from reference TRBV5-1 and TRBJ1-4): KAGVTQTPRYLIKTRGQQVTLSCSPISGHRSVSWYQQTPGQGLQFLFEYFSETQRNKGNFPGRFSGRQFSNSRSEMNVSTLELGDSALYLCASSPQGSDEKLFFGSGTQLSVL.

The chain is built from TRBV6-5 and TRBJ2-3; 9 positions agree with TRBD2. Germline CDR1 is MNHEY and CDR2 is SVGAGI. There are 15 residues in the CDR3. V lost 3 bases to trimming and J lost 4 bases; unmatched junction nucleotides: 5. The CDR3 protein is CASSYRRGGADTQYF. CDR3 DNA sequence: TGTGCCAGCAGTTATAGGCGGGGGGGCGCAGATACGCAGTATTTT.

V usage is TRBV28 and J usage is TRBJ1-5; 11 bases map to TRBD1. CDR3 length: 20 amino acids. After removal of 5 bases from V and 0 bases from J, the junction contained 15 bases not matched to a gene. Germline V gene lookup returns CDR1 MDHEN and CDR2 SYDVKM. CDR3 in amino acids: CASSSPISGQGGYSNQPQHF. The CDR3 nucleotides read TGTGCCAGCAGTAGCCCAATATCGGGACAGGGGGGATATAGCAATCAGCCCCAGCATTTT.

The chain recombines TRBV6-6 with TRBJ2-7; 8 nucleotides match TRBD1. The length of the CDR3 is 14 residues. The V and J ends lost 6 bases and 6 bases, in that order; junction bases with no gene match: 10. Germline CDR1 reads MNHNY; CDR2 reads SVGAGI (reference sequence). CDR3 nucleotide sequence: TGTGCCAGCAGGGACCCGGACAGGGTTTCCGAGCAGTACTTC. Translated, it gives CASRDPDRVSEQYF.

The chain carries TRBV12-3 or TRBV12-4 and TRBJ2-5, with no clear D. This CDR3 spans 10 amino acids. CDR3 in DNA: TGTGAGGCCCCGAGGGAGACCCAGTACTTC. As protein: CEAPRETQYF.

This chain uses TRBV4-2 with TRBJ1-6, with 10 bases lining up with TRBD1. Per germline, CDR1 LGHNA and CDR2 YNFKEQ. After removal of 8 bases from V and 5 bases from J, the junction contained 9 bases not matched to a gene. This CDR3 contains 16 residues. The CDR3 nucleotides are TGTGCCAGCGCCGGGACAGGGGTAATCCATAATTCACCCCTCCACTTT. Protein: CASAGTGVIHNSPLHF.

This clone was picked up one time. This sequence joins TRBV7-3 and TRBJ1-5; 7 nucleotides line up with TRBD1. Germline-derived CDR1 and CDR2 are SGHTA and FQGTGA. Trimming took 3 bases from V and 4 from J; bases not matched to a gene: 12. The CDR3 length is 17 residues. CDR3 sequence (DNA): TGTGCCAGCAGCTTGCTGGGGGCGACAGGGCTTAATCAGCCCCAGCATTTT. The encoded protein is CASSLLGATGLNQPQHF.

This clone was detected once. The V gene is TRBV6-1, the J gene TRBJ2-3; D remains ambiguous. Per germline, CDR1 MNHNS and CDR2 SASEGT. This CDR3 has 15 residues. V dropped 2 bases and J dropped 3 bases, with 12 bases sitting between them. The CDR3 DNA reads as TGTGCCAGCAGTGAATCCGTGGGCCGGACAGATACGCAGTATTTT. It encodes CASSESVGRTDTQYF.

The genes are TRBV7-2 and TRBJ2-7; 7 nucleotides match TRBD2. J gave up 7 bases and V 0 bases, and 9 bases lay outside the gene matches. CDR1 and CDR2 (germline): SGHTA, FQGNSA. The CDR3 loop spans 15 amino acids. CDR3 DNA sequence: TGTGCCAGCAGCTTAGCCGGGGGGAACCTACGAGAGCAGTACTTC. This gives the protein CASSLAGGNLREQYF.

The chain couples TRBV11-2 to TRBJ2-7; perhaps TRBD1 as D (5 bases). Germline V gives CDR1 SGHAT, CDR2 FQNNGV. With 3 bases removed from V and 2 bases from J, the gap between germline ends came to 8 bases. This CDR3 spans 13 amino acids. The CDR3 sequence: CASSFDRAYEQYF. Here the CDR3 DNA reads TGTGCCAGCAGCTTCGACAGAGCCTACGAGCAGTACTTC.